The 25 T cell receptor beta chains listed next were all sequenced from one sample in a study of blood T cell repertoires in COVID-19. Profiled with immunoSEQ multiplex PCR; TCRdb holds only in-frame clones, not every one. This table holds about 94,000 clones, about 80% found once. The sequencing sample was made of peripheral blood. The origin of the receptors is a man aged 60 to 69 with acute or convalescent COVID-19.

The V and J genes are TRBV12-3 or TRBV12-4 and TRBJ1-1; no definite D call. This CDR3 is 12 amino acids long. V dropped 6 bases and J dropped 5 bases, with 10 bases sitting between them. The CDR3 here is CASSPRRTEAFF. Written as DNA, the CDR3 is TGTGCCAGCAGCCCGAGGAGGACTGAAGCTTTCTTT.

CDR3: CSASVIVRDLSSYNEQFF. The CDR3 DNA is TGCAGTGCTAGTGTTATTGTCAGGGATCTAAGCTCCTACAATGAGCAGTTCTTC. The chain uses TRBV20-1 and TRBJ2-1; the D gene is possibly TRBD1 (5 bases). The CDR3 runs to 18 residues. The germline V gene encodes CDR1 DFQATT and CDR2 SNEGSKA (reference sequence). V gave up 3 bases and J gave up 0 bases, with 21 bases separating them.

The genes are TRBV7-9 and TRBJ1-3; 7 nucleotides line up with TRBD1. This CDR3 is built from 16 residues. Germline lookup yields CDR1 SEHNR and CDR2 FQNEAQ (reference sequence). V trimming: 7 bases; J trimming: 0 bases; junction bases outside the gene matches: 9. The CDR3 nucleotides are TGTGCCAGCACCCTGGGACAGCCTGGCTCTGGAAACACCATATATTTT. It is translated as CASTLGQPGSGNTIYF.

The rearrangement joins TRBV27 to TRBJ2-5, with 10 nucleotides matching TRBD1. This CDR3 has 14 residues. The germline V gene has CDR1 MNHEY and CDR2 SMNVEV (reference sequence). The ends lost 3 bases at V and 5 bases at J; junction bases unmatched: 3. Here the CDR3 reads CASSLGTGEETQYF. CDR3 sequence (DNA): TGTGCCAGCAGTTTGGGGACAGGGGAGGAGACCCAGTACTTC.

This clone was counted a single time. This sequence joins TRBV6-1 and TRBJ1-1, with a tentative D call TRBD1 (5 bases). Trimming cost V 2 bases and J 5 bases, with 9 bases left between them. The germline CDR1 and CDR2 sequences are MNHNS and SASEGT. The CDR3 covers 13 residues. DNA of the CDR3: TGTGCCAGCAGTGAACGGGGGGTAACTGAAGCTTTCTTT. Translated: CASSERGVTEAFF.

The chain is built from TRBV2 and TRBJ1-4; tentative D call: TRBD1 (5 bases). The CDR3 totals 14 residues. The V end was cut by 8 bases, the J end by 5 bases, with 15 bases between. Germline lookup yields CDR1 SNHLY and CDR2 FYNNEI. The CDR3 loop reads CASAPGGINEKLFF. The CDR3 DNA sequence: TGTGCCAGCGCCCCCGGGGGAATCAATGAAAAACTGTTTTTT.

The chain combines TRBV6-4 with TRBJ2-5; 13 bases agree with TRBD2. V dropped 0 bases and J dropped 4; count of bases not matched to a gene: 2. In germline, CDR1 is MRHNA, CDR2 SNTAGT. The CDR3 consists of 16 residues. The CDR3 sequence: CASSDSRLAGGETQYF. For the CDR3, the DNA is TGTGCCAGCAGTGACTCGAGACTAGCGGGAGGAGAGACCCAGTACTTC.

V gene TRBV29-1 combines with J gene TRBJ1-5, with TRBD1 matching 7 bases. V lost 7 bases, J lost 7 bases, and 10 bases stayed unmatched. Looked up from germline, CDR1 is SQVTM and CDR2 is ANQGSEA. The CDR3 consists of 13 residues. CDR3 sequence: CSASQGGGQPQHF. The CDR3 DNA follows: TGCAGCGCTTCGCAGGGGGGCGGCCAGCCCCAGCATTTT.

This clone was observed once. The chain employs TRBV5-5 and TRBJ1-4; no firm D call. V was cut by 4 bases and J by 0 bases, with 22 bases left in between. The germline V gene has CDR1 SGHKS and CDR2 YYEKEE (reference sequence). The CDR3 has 19 residues. CDR3 protein: CASSRTGRATTATNEKLFF. The DNA of the CDR3 is TGTGCCAGCAGCCGAACCGGGCGGGCAACTACTGCAACTAATGAAAAACTGTTTTTT.

V and J are TRBV4-1 and TRBJ1-2; tentative D call: TRBD1 (5 bases). From germline, CDR1 is MGHRA and CDR2 YSYEKL. The V end was cut by 0 bases, the J end by 7 bases, with 15 bases between. The CDR3 has 15 residues. The CDR3 coding sequence is TGCGCCAGCAGCCAAGATTCGGGCAGGGCTGGTGGCTACACCTTC. It encodes CASSQDSGRAGGYTF.

The chain couples TRBV12-3 or TRBV12-4 to TRBJ1-1; a possible D gene is TRBD1 (5 bases). Deletions cut 3 bases from V and 4 bases from J, with 9 bases between. There are 13 residues in the CDR3. The CDR3 reads CASSLGGVTEAFF. The CDR3 region has the DNA TGTGCCAGCAGTTTGGGGGGAGTCACTGAAGCTTTCTTT.

The J gene is TRBJ2-7, the V gene TRBV11-2; weak D call: TRBD2 (5 bases). Trimming took off 4 bases at V and 7 bases at J, with 17 bases between the two ends. CDR3 length: 14 residues. CDR1 and CDR2 (germline): SGHAT, FQNNGV. The CDR3 nucleotides read TGTGCCAGCAGCTCAACACCGAAGTCGGGGGAGCAGTACTTC. Protein sequence: CASSSTPKSGEQYF.

The chain uses TRBV6-5 and TRBJ2-3; TRBD2 aligns across 9 bases. The germline V gene encodes CDR1 MNHEY and CDR2 SVGAGI. J lost 7 bases, V lost 6 bases, and 11 bases had no gene match. This CDR3 is built from 15 residues. The CDR3 loop reads CASSRSSGVSNTQYF. The CDR3 DNA is TGTGCCAGCAGCCGCTCTAGCGGGGTTTCGAATACGCAGTATTTT.

CDR3 loop: CASSFGETYGYTF. The CDR3 DNA sequence: TGCGCCAGCAGCTTCGGGGAAACCTATGGCTACACCTTC. The chain combines TRBV5-1 with TRBJ1-2; no definite D call. The V end lost 2 bases, the J end lost 4 bases, and 9 bases lay between the germline ends. The CDR3 is 13 amino acids. The germline V gene has CDR1 SGHRS and CDR2 YFSETQ.

This chain joins TRBV4-2 and TRBJ1-2; D gene unclear. CDR1 and CDR2 from the germline V gene are LGHNA and YNFKEQ. V lost 1 base, J lost 1 base, and 10 bases lay in between. CDR3 length: 15 residues. The CDR3 loop is CASSQVADINYGYTF. CDR3 bases: TGTGCCAGCAGCCAAGTAGCAGATATTAACTATGGCTACACCTTC.

The rearrangement uses TRBV28 and TRBJ1-5; the D is unclear. The germline V and J ends were trimmed by 6 bases and 0 bases, with 12 bases remaining between them. This CDR3 region has 15 residues. Germline lookup yields CDR1 MDHEN and CDR2 SYDVKM. The CDR3 sequence is CASSWTDDSNQPQHF. DNA for the CDR3: TGTGCCAGCAGCTGGACTGACGATAGCAATCAGCCCCAGCATTTT.

This chain links TRBV7-9 with TRBJ1-2; unclear D gene. The germline gives CDR1 SEHNR, CDR2 FQNEAQ (reference sequence). The CDR3 contains 13 residues. V lost 0 bases, J lost 8 bases, and 10 bases lay in between. CDR3 protein: CASSLAGGNGYTF. CDR3 DNA sequence: TGTGCCAGCAGCTTAGCGGGAGGGAACGGCTACACCTTC.

This sequence joins TRBV4-3 and TRBJ2-7; D perhaps matches TRBD1 (6 bases). Germline CDR1 is LGHNA and CDR2 is YSLEER. The CDR3 loop spans 15 amino acids. Trimming shortened V by 1 base and J by 5 bases, and 15 bases separated the two germline ends. The CDR3 bases are TGCGCCAGCAGCCAAGTCCAGGGGATAATGGACGAGCAGTACTTC. It specifies CASSQVQGIMDEQYF.

This clone was picked up a small number of times. The chain combines TRBV28 with TRBJ1-5; tentative D call: TRBD1 (5 bases). The CDR3 has 17 residues. The germline V gene has CDR1 MDHEN and CDR2 SYDVKM. V dropped 0 bases and J dropped 4 bases, with 16 bases sitting between them. The CDR3 DNA follows: TGTGCCAGCAGTTTATGGGGGGTCAGGGCGGGGAATCAGCCCCAGCATTTT. Translation: CASSLWGVRAGNQPQHF.

The chain has TRBV7-8 and TRBJ2-1; 8 nucleotides line up with TRBD2. The CDR3 covers 15 residues. Germline assignment: CDR1 SGHVS and CDR2 FQNEAQ. V trimming: 4 bases; J trimming: 0 bases; junction bases outside the gene matches: 2. This chain's CDR3 is CASSWTSFSYNEQFF. Written as DNA, the CDR3 is TGTGCCAGCAGCTGGACTAGCTTCTCCTACAATGAGCAGTTCTTC.

The chain has TRBV19 and TRBJ1-5; TRBD1 aligns across 8 bases. Germline CDR1 is LNHDA and CDR2 is SQIVND (reference sequence). V lost 4 bases to trimming and J lost 0 bases; unmatched junction nucleotides: 5. The CDR3 is made up of 16 amino acids. The CDR3 sequence: CASSKKTGDSNQPQHF. The DNA of the CDR3 is TGTGCCAGTAGTAAGAAGACAGGGGATAGCAATCAGCCCCAGCATTTT.

Only one count was recorded for this clone. The chain employs TRBV3-1 (or the pseudogene TRBV3-2) and TRBJ2-3, with 9 bases that match TRBD2. Germline V gene sequence: CDR1 LGHDT, CDR2 YNNKEL (reference sequence). This CDR3 is 15 amino acids long. V was pared by 4 bases and J by 1 base, with 3 bases of the junction left unmatched. In DNA form, the CDR3 reads TGTGCCAGCAGCCCCAGACTAGCGGGCACAGATACGCAGTATTTT. Translated: CASSPRLAGTDTQYF.

The CDR3 protein is CASSPDRGAYTF. CDR3 in DNA: TGCGCCAGCAGCCCAGACAGGGGCGCCTACACCTTC. The chain has TRBV5-1 and TRBJ1-2; 8 bases are a match to TRBD1. CDR1 and CDR2 from the germline V gene are SGHRS and YFSETQ. This CDR3 has 12 amino acids. Trimming at V came to 4 bases and at J to 10 bases, leaving 6 bases not matched to a gene.

The chain combines TRBV10-3 with TRBJ2-5, with 9 bases identical to TRBD1. Germline CDR1 is ENHRY and CDR2 is SYGVKD. Trimming at V came to 7 bases and at J to 4 bases, leaving 19 bases not matched to a gene. The CDR3 spans 18 residues. CDR3 DNA: TGTGCCATCAAAGCGAGCGCCATCGGGACAGGGACCCCAGAGACCCAGTACTTC. Its protein is CAIKASAIGTGTPETQYF.

The J gene is TRBJ2-1, the V gene TRBV5-4; possible D gene TRBD1, 7 bases. The ends were cut back, 1 base at V and 5 bases at J, with 16 bases in the middle. The CDR3 contains 16 residues. Germline CDR1 is SGHNT and CDR2 is YYREEE (reference sequence). CDR3: CASSLRGTAGHNEQFF. In DNA form, the CDR3 reads TGTGCCAGCAGCTTGCGCGGGACAGCGGGCCACAATGAGCAGTTCTTC.